These 9 T cell receptor beta chains were sequenced from one sample in a study of early T cells in non-severe SARS-CoV-2 infection. One entry per CDR3 protein, called by TCRdb with MiXCR from the 5' RACE reads. The table includes 75,000 to 100,000 distinct CDR3 sequences, around 14% detected once. Sample: whole blood. The receptors originated from an adult who was a healthcare worker with PCR-confirmed SARS-CoV-2 infection or an uninfected control (not recorded which).

There are many counts of this clonotype. This chain links TRBV29-1 with TRBJ2-1; 7 bases agree with TRBD1. V dropped 2 bases and J dropped 2; count of bases not matched to a gene: 3. CDR1 and CDR2 (germline): SQVTM, ANQGSEA. This CDR3 comprises 14 residues. Written as DNA, the CDR3 is TGCAGCGTTGAACCGGGACAGCCCTACAATGAGCAGTTCTTC. It codes for CSVEPGQPYNEQFF.

This clonotype came up a few times. The chain recombines TRBV7-3 with TRBJ2-2; D call uncertain. Trimming pared 2 bases from V and 3 bases from J, leaving 13 bases between. The germline CDR1 and CDR2 sequences are SGHTA and FQGTGA. The CDR3 consists of 16 residues. As DNA, the CDR3 is TGTGCCAGCAGCTTACCTACACCGACGGACACCGGGGAGCTGTTTTTT. Translating it yields CASSLPTPTDTGELFF.

This clonotype was counted between two and nine times. The chain joins TRBV10-1 to TRBJ2-7; no clear D gene. The germline gives CDR1 WNHNN, CDR2 SYGVQD (reference sequence). CDR3 length equals 13 residues. V shed 3 bases and J shed 6 bases, with 12 bases lying between them. CDR3 bases: TGCGCCAGCAGTGACTCGGCTGGCGGCGAGCAGTACTTC. It yields the protein CASSDSAGGEQYF.

The chain combines TRBV29-1 with TRBJ2-6; D remains ambiguous. Germline V lookup: CDR1 SQVTM, CDR2 ANQGSEA. V was pared by 3 bases and J by 1 base, with 7 bases between. The CDR3 sequence is 14 residues long. CDR3 loop: CSVDEVSGANVLTF. CDR3 nucleotide sequence: TGCAGCGTTGATGAGGTATCTGGGGCCAACGTCCTGACTTTC.

This clonotype was seen many times. This chain joins TRBV6-1 and TRBJ2-3; TRBD1 is a possible D gene (5 bases). Germline CDR1 MNHNS, CDR2 SASEGT. This CDR3 is built from 15 residues. The V end lost 1 base, the J end lost 2 bases, and 10 bases lay between the germline ends. This CDR3 reads CASSEGTLYTDTQYF. DNA of the CDR3: TGTGCCAGCAGTGAAGGGACACTGTACACAGATACGCAGTATTTT.

The chain links TRBV5-1 to TRBJ2-3; D remains ambiguous. The V gene lost 7 bases and the J gene lost 2 bases, with 8 bases spanning the gap. The length of the CDR3 is 12 residues. Germline-derived CDR1 and CDR2 are SGHRS and YFSETQ. The CDR3 here is CASRQNTDTQYF. The CDR3 bases are TGCGCCAGCCGCCAAAACACAGATACGCAGTATTTT.

This chain links TRBV15 with TRBJ2-3; 8 bases fit TRBD1. This CDR3 has 15 residues. With V trimmed by 4 bases and J by 2 bases, 5 bases remained unmatched. CDR1 is LNHNV, CDR2 YYDKDF, per germline (reference sequence). The CDR3 spells CATSIDRGPTDTQYF. In nucleotides, the CDR3 is TGTGCCACCAGCATAGACAGGGGCCCCACAGATACGCAGTATTTT.

The chain couples TRBV11-2 to TRBJ2-3; D is uncertain. This CDR3 comprises 15 residues. Germline lookup yields CDR1 SGHAT and CDR2 FQNNGV. Trimming cost V 0 bases and J 5 bases, with 12 bases left between them. CDR3 sequence (DNA): TGTGCCAGCAGCTTAGATGGGGTGACTGGAGATACGCAGTATTTT. Translated, it gives CASSLDGVTGDTQYF. The whole variable domain, remainder taken from reference TRBV11-2 and TRBJ2-3, is EAGVAQSPRYKIIEKRQSVAFWCNPISGHATLYWYQQILGQGPKLLIQFQNNGVVDDSQLPKDRFSAERLKGVDSTLKIQPAKLEDSAVYLCASSLDGVTGDTQYFGPGTRLTVL.

This clonotype occurred many times. The chain links TRBV5-1 to TRBJ2-3; 14 positions match TRBD2. V gave up 2 bases and J gave up 5 bases; unmatched junction bases: 1. This CDR3 spans 15 amino acids. CDR1 is SGHRS and CDR2 is YFSETQ in the germline V gene. CDR3 nucleotides: TGCGCCAGCAGCTTCGGACTAGCGGGAGGAGATACGCAGTATTTT. Residues: CASSFGLAGGDTQYF.